These 17 T cell receptor beta chains were sequenced from one sample in a study of immune cell composition in non-small cell lung cancer. Assay: immunoSEQ multiplex PCR; the TCRdb copy retains only in-frame clones and omits some. Among thousands of clones, 81% were seen once, and the ten largest hold around a fifth. Source material: lung tumor tissue. All receptors come from a human donor with non-small cell lung cancer.

The V call is TRBV6-6, the J call TRBJ2-2; 9 bases align to TRBD1. The CDR3 runs 16 residues. V was clipped by 5 bases and J by 0 bases; unmatched bases: 4. CDR1 and CDR2 (germline): MNHNY, SVGAGI (reference sequence). CDR3 nucleotide sequence: TGTGCCAGCAGTGCCCGGGACAGGGCGAACACCGGGGAGCTGTTTTTT. Translating gives CASSARDRANTGELFF.

V and J are TRBV29-1 and TRBJ1-1, with D unclear. This CDR3 has 14 amino acids. V lost 2 bases and J 0 bases, leaving 10 bases between the germline ends. Germline CDR1 reads SQVTM; CDR2 reads ANQGSEA. The CDR3 sequence: CSVESRNMNTEAFF. The CDR3 DNA reads TGCAGCGTTGAAAGTCGCAACATGAACACTGAAGCTTTCTTT.

The J gene is TRBJ1-2, the V gene TRBV9; 8 positions agree with TRBD1. CDR3 size: 14 residues. Germline loops: CDR1 SGDLS, CDR2 YYNGEE. Germline trimming cut 3 bases from V and 4 bases from J; bases unmatched to any gene: 5. The CDR3 spells CASSATGDTYGYTF. The CDR3 DNA sequence: TGTGCCAGCAGCGCGACAGGGGACACCTATGGCTACACCTTC. Variable domain in full (rest from reference TRBV9 and TRBJ1-2): DSGVTQTPKHLITATGQRVTLRCSPRSGDLSVYWYQQSLDQGLQFLIQYYNGEERAKGNILERFSAQQFPDLHSELNLSSLELGDSALYFCASSATGDTYGYTFGSGTRLTVV.

This chain links TRBV11-3 with TRBJ2-2; possible D gene TRBD1, 6 bases. Germline V gene data show CDR1 as SGHNT and CDR2 as YENEEA. The CDR3 is 18 residues long. V lost 1 base, J lost 0 bases, and 15 bases lay in between. In nucleotides, the CDR3 is TGTGCCAGCAGCTTAGTTCGGGCCGGACAGCCGAACACCGGGGAGCTGTTTTTT. Amino acids: CASSLVRAGQPNTGELFF.

This rearrangement joins TRBV7-2 to TRBJ2-5; possibly TRBD2 for D (5 bases). Germline V lookup: CDR1 SGHTA, CDR2 FQGNSA. V dropped 5 bases and J dropped 2 bases, with 15 bases sitting between them. This CDR3 is built from 15 residues. CDR3 loop: CASSPGASLQETQYF. CDR3 DNA: TGTGCCAGCAGCCCCGGTGCTAGCCTACAAGAGACCCAGTACTTC.

V is TRBV15 and J is TRBJ1-4; 8 bases align to TRBD1. This CDR3 has 16 amino acids. In germline, CDR1 is LNHNV, CDR2 YYDKDF (reference sequence). Trimming at V came to 8 bases and at J to 8 bases, leaving 16 bases not matched to a gene. The CDR3 bases are TGTGCCACCTATAAGAGAGGGGTGGGGACAGGAGAAAAACTGTTTTTT. Protein: CATYKRGVGTGEKLFF.

The rearrangement joins TRBV2 to TRBJ2-6; no firm D call. Looked up from germline, CDR1 is SNHLY and CDR2 is FYNNEI. The germline V and J ends were trimmed by 2 bases and 4 bases, with 9 bases remaining between them. The CDR3 is 15 residues long. The CDR3 here is CASSEWQVGANVLTF. CDR3 sequence (DNA): TGTGCCAGCAGTGAATGGCAGGTCGGGGCCAACGTCCTGACTTTC. The whole variable domain, remainder taken from reference TRBV2 and TRBJ2-6, is EPEVTQTPSHQVTQMGQEVILRCVPISNHLYFYWYRQILGQKVEFLVSFYNNEISEKSEIFDDQFSVERPDGSNFTLKIRSTKLEDSAMYFCASSEWQVGANVLTFGAGSRLTVL.

This clone was picked up one time. V is TRBV6-5 and J is TRBJ2-1, with a possible D match to TRBD2 (6 bases). CDR1 and CDR2 from the germline V gene are MNHEY and SVGAGI. CDR3 length equals 14 residues. Trimming pared 7 bases from V and 9 bases from J, leaving 19 bases between. The CDR3 DNA sequence: TGTGCCAGCACCCGACTAGTACGCGAGGGTGAGCAGTTCTTC. This translates into CASTRLVREGEQFF.

The chain couples TRBV2 to TRBJ2-1; TRBD2 matches 9 bases. The CDR3 is 14 residues long. The trim removed 5 bases at V and 1 base at J, leaving 0 bases unmatched. Germline CDR1 reads SNHLY; CDR2 reads FYNNEI. CDR3 sequence (DNA): TGTGCCAGCAGTAGCGGGGGGTCCTACAATGAGCAGTTCTTC. This sequence encodes CASSSGGSYNEQFF.

The chain uses TRBV4-3 and TRBJ1-5; D possibly corresponds to TRBD1 (6 bases). V was pared by 3 bases and J by 9 bases, with 18 bases between. CDR3 length: 15 amino acids. The germline V gene has CDR1 LGHNA and CDR2 YSLEER. The CDR3 DNA sequence: TGCGCCAGCAGCCAGAATCGACAGGCAGCGGTGCCCCAGCATTTT. It translates to CASSQNRQAAVPQHF.

This clone was seen only a few times. The identical CDR3 is also encoded by other nucleotide sequences in the sample. The V and J genes are TRBV10-3 and TRBJ1-2, with D possibly being TRBD1 (5 bases). V gave up 2 bases and J gave up 4 bases, with 11 bases separating them. The CDR3 extends over 14 amino acids. The germline V gene has CDR1 ENHRY and CDR2 SYGVKD. This CDR3 reads CAISEPGVVYGYTF. The CDR3 region has the DNA TGTGCCATCAGTGAGCCGGGGGTGGTCTATGGCTACACCTTC.

The chain links TRBV4-3 to TRBJ2-3; D not certain. CDR1 LGHNA and CDR2 YSLEER come from the germline V gene. This CDR3 has 15 amino acids. Trimming shortened V by 0 bases and J by 9 bases, and 16 bases separated the two germline ends. CDR3 sequence: CASSQDPGALRTQYF. CDR3 nucleotide sequence: TGCGCCAGCAGCCAAGACCCAGGCGCCTTGCGCACGCAGTATTTT.

The rearrangement links TRBV6-1 to TRBJ1-4, with unresolved D. CDR1 is MNHNS, CDR2 SASEGT, per germline. V gave up 6 bases and J gave up 7 bases, with 15 bases separating them. CDR3 length equals 14 residues. Here the CDR3 reads CASSLYDPGEKLFF. In DNA form, the CDR3 reads TGTGCCAGCAGCCTCTACGATCCGGGTGAAAAACTGTTTTTT.

This chain joins TRBV15 and TRBJ1-1; a weak D match, TRBD1 (6 bases). V dropped 5 bases and J dropped 4 bases, with 20 bases sitting between them. The CDR3 spans 16 residues. CDR1 is LNHNV, CDR2 YYDKDF, per germline (reference sequence). CDR3 loop: CATSLTGGARVTEAFF. The CDR3 nucleotides read TGTGCCACCAGCCTTACGGGGGGGGCGCGGGTCACTGAAGCTTTCTTT. Based on the CDR3 plus reference TRBV15 and TRBJ1-1, the full variable domain is DAMVIQNPRYQVTQFGKPVTLSCSQTLNHNVMYWYQQKSSQAPKLLFHYYDKDFNNEADTPDNFQSRRPNTSFCFLDIRSPGLGDTAMYLCATSLTGGARVTEAFFGQGTRLTVV.

The J gene is TRBJ1-2, the V gene TRBV6-1; 8 nucleotides line up with TRBD1. J gave up 5 bases and V 5 bases, and 7 bases lay outside the gene matches. The germline V gene encodes CDR1 MNHNS and CDR2 SASEGT. The CDR3 extends over 14 amino acids. CDR3 amino acids: CASSPGQGGYGYTF. The CDR3 coding sequence is TGTGCCAGCAGTCCTGGACAGGGAGGGTATGGCTACACCTTC.

V is TRBV14 and J is TRBJ1-1; D ambiguous. V lost 4 bases, J lost 1 base, and 16 bases lay in between. The CDR3 is 16 amino acids. Per germline, CDR1 SGHDN and CDR2 FVKESK. CDR3 sequence (DNA): TGTGCCAGCAGCCGAAAGGAGGGAGTTCCGAACACTGAAGCTTTCTTT. It codes for CASSRKEGVPNTEAFF.

The V gene is TRBV7-2, the J gene TRBJ1-6; possible D gene TRBD1, 6 bases. From germline, CDR1 is SGHTA and CDR2 FQGNSA. This CDR3 comprises 14 residues. The V end lost 7 bases, the J end lost 4 bases, and 11 bases lay between the germline ends. CDR3 sequence: CASTRDTYNSPLHF. DNA for the CDR3: TGTGCCAGCACCCGGGACACTTATAATTCACCCCTCCACTTT.